A single sample is the source of the 26 T cell receptor beta chains below, sequenced in a study of blood T cell repertoires in COVID-19. Measured with immunoSEQ multiplex PCR; TCRdb has only the in-frame clones, and not every one. The sample shows about 83,000 clones, about 83% of them seen only once. The source material was peripheral blood. Receptors originate from a man over 45 with active COVID-19.

This clone was picked up one time. This chain connects TRBV18 to TRBJ2-5; a possible D gene is TRBD1 (7 bases). This CDR3 spans 15 amino acids. Germline CDR1 and CDR2: KGHSH and LQKENI. V was pared by 3 bases and J by 2 bases, with 13 bases between. The CDR3 protein is CASSPLQGTQETQYF. The CDR3 DNA follows: TGTGCCAGCTCACCCCTACAGGGGACTCAAGAGACCCAGTACTTC.

The chain uses TRBV9 and TRBJ2-7, with 8 bases identical to TRBD1. The CDR3 totals 13 residues. The trim removed 3 bases at V and 1 base at J, leaving 0 bases unmatched. The germline V gene encodes CDR1 SGDLS and CDR2 YYNGEE. The CDR3 loop is CASSGTGSYEQYF. In DNA, the CDR3 is TGTGCCAGCAGCGGGACAGGGTCCTACGAGCAGTACTTC.

The J gene is TRBJ2-5, the V gene TRBV20-1; D unclear. The CDR3 sequence is 11 residues long. V dropped 5 bases and J dropped 4 bases, with 8 bases sitting between them. Germline CDR1 DFQATT, CDR2 SNEGSKA (reference sequence). This CDR3 is CSARPVETQYF. In nucleotides, the CDR3 is TGCAGTGCTCGCCCGGTAGAGACCCAGTACTTC.

The chain carries TRBV28 and TRBJ2-6; D perhaps matches TRBD1 (5 bases). Between the trimmed V and J ends, which lost 7 bases and 1 base, there was a span of 14 bases. The germline V gene has CDR1 MDHEN and CDR2 SYDVKM. The CDR3 spans 16 residues. This CDR3 reads CASNIVSGSGANVLTF. CDR3 nucleotides: TGTGCCAGCAACATAGTGTCAGGGTCTGGGGCCAACGTCCTGACTTTC.

This chain joins TRBV6-5 and TRBJ2-1, with 9 bases lining up with TRBD2. The CDR3 has 16 amino acids. Trimming cost V 3 bases and J 5 bases; bases outside gene matches: 8. The germline V gene has CDR1 MNHEY and CDR2 SVGAGI. The CDR3 DNA sequence: TGTGCCAGCAGTTATGGTACAGCGGGAGGTAACAATGAGCAGTTCTTC. Translated, it gives CASSYGTAGGNNEQFF.

J is TRBJ2-1 and V is TRBV24-1; 11 positions agree with TRBD1. Germline CDR1 is KGHDR and CDR2 is SFDVKD. The CDR3 contains 17 residues. V was pared by 2 bases and J by 3 bases, with 5 bases of the junction left unmatched. The CDR3 DNA reads TGTGCCACCAGTGATTCAACCGGGACAGGGGGCTACAATGAGCAGTTCTTC. Translation gives CATSDSTGTGGYNEQFF.

There are a few counts of this clone. The sample carries other DNA sequences with the same CDR3. The CDR3 DNA follows: TGTGCCAGCAGTTCTAGGGGGCCAAATGAAAAACTGTTTTTT. Translated, it gives CASSSRGPNEKLFF. This chain uses TRBV27 with TRBJ1-4; 7 nucleotides agree with TRBD1. The germline V gene encodes CDR1 MNHEY and CDR2 SMNVEV (reference sequence). The CDR3 spans 14 residues. The junction had 4 bases not matched to a gene; V was cut back by 4 bases and J by 5 bases.

The V and J genes are TRBV6-2 or TRBV6-3 and TRBJ1-1, with TRBD1 as a possible D gene (5 bases). The germline V and J ends were trimmed by 4 bases and 0 bases, with 15 bases remaining between them. The CDR3 is made up of 16 amino acids. Germline lookup yields CDR1 MNHEY and CDR2 SVGEGT. CDR3 loop: CASSSDRGRMNTEAFF. The CDR3 bases are TGTGCCAGCAGTTCCGACAGAGGCAGGATGAACACTGAAGCTTTCTTT.

V gene TRBV5-1 combines with J gene TRBJ2-7; possibly TRBD2 for D (5 bases). There are 14 residues in the CDR3. The germline V gene has CDR1 SGHRS and CDR2 YFSETQ. V dropped 0 bases and J dropped 7 bases, with 14 bases sitting between them. The CDR3 nucleotides are TGCGCCAGCAGCTTGGACCAAGGGAGAAGGGAGCAGTACTTC. Translating gives CASSLDQGRREQYF.

The J gene is TRBJ2-7, the V gene TRBV30; D remains ambiguous. The CDR3 totals 12 residues. Trimming took off 8 bases at V and 3 bases at J, with 14 bases between the two ends. Germline loops: CDR1 GTSNPN, CDR2 SVGIG (reference sequence). As DNA, the CDR3 is TGTGCCGGCAGTCCCAGAAACTACGAGCAGTACTTC. Protein product: CAGSPRNYEQYF.

This sequence joins TRBV11-1 and TRBJ2-7; D is possibly TRBD2 (6 bases). V shed 1 base and J shed 2 bases, with 12 bases lying between them. The CDR3 covers 15 residues. Per the germline V gene, CDR1 is SGHAT and CDR2 is FQDESV (reference sequence). The CDR3 nucleotides read TGTGCCAGCAGCTTAGAAGGGGAGGACACCTACGAGCAGTACTTC. Its protein product is CASSLEGEDTYEQYF.

The CDR3 spells CASSQGLAGTYEQYF. CDR3 nucleotide sequence: TGTGCCAGCAGCCAGGGGCTAGCGGGGACCTACGAGCAGTACTTC. This chain links TRBV3-1 (or the pseudogene TRBV3-2) with TRBJ2-7; the match to TRBD2 covers 9 bases. In germline, CDR1 is LGHDT, CDR2 YNNKEL (reference sequence). CDR3 length equals 15 residues. The V gene end was trimmed by 3 bases and the J gene end by 2 bases; junction bases not matched to a gene: 5.

The chain employs TRBV9 and TRBJ1-2; TRBD1 might be the D (6 bases). Germline CDR1 reads SGDLS; CDR2 reads YYNGEE. This CDR3 region has 16 residues. V lost 4 bases and J lost 8, with 24 bases in between. CDR3 bases: TGTGCCAGCAGCCCCCGGACAGCCGGAAATGCTTTAGGCTACACCTTC. This translates into CASSPRTAGNALGYTF. The full variable domain, rest sourced from reference TRBV9 and TRBJ1-2, is DSGVTQTPKHLITATGQRVTLRCSPRSGDLSVYWYQQSLDQGLQFLIQYYNGEERAKGNILERFSAQQFPDLHSELNLSSLELGDSALYFCASSPRTAGNALGYTFGSGTRLTVV.

This chain links TRBV7-2 with TRBJ2-3, with a tentative D call TRBD2 (5 bases). Germline CDR1 is SGHTA and CDR2 is FQGNSA. The ends were cut back, 2 bases at V and 11 bases at J, with 20 bases in the middle. This CDR3 spans 15 amino acids. CDR3 loop: CASSLSAGPRWGQYF. As DNA, the CDR3 is TGTGCCAGCAGCTTATCTGCGGGCCCACGCTGGGGGCAGTATTTT.

This sequence joins TRBV5-4 and TRBJ2-7, with 10 positions matching TRBD2. The CDR3 runs 15 residues. The germline V gene encodes CDR1 SGHNT and CDR2 YYREEE (reference sequence). J gave up 3 bases and V 0 bases, and 3 bases lay outside the gene matches. The CDR3 reads CASSLGTSGLYEQYF. In nucleotides, the CDR3 is TGTGCCAGCAGCTTGGGGACTAGCGGACTCTACGAGCAGTACTTC.

The chain uses TRBV30 and TRBJ1-2, with D unclear. V was pared by 0 bases and J by 4 bases, with 12 bases between. This CDR3 has 14 amino acids. Germline CDR1 GTSNPN, CDR2 SVGIG (reference sequence). The CDR3 DNA follows: TGTGCCTGGAGTGTAATGGTCCAGGCCTATGGCTACACCTTC. Translation gives CAWSVMVQAYGYTF.

The CDR3 DNA reads as TGTGCCAGCAGTTATCTCTCAGACTCCAAAAACATTCAGTACTTC. It translates to CASSYLSDSKNIQYF. V and J are TRBV27 and TRBJ2-4; D unresolved. Germline V gene data show CDR1 as MNHEY and CDR2 as SMNVEV (reference sequence). CDR3 length: 15 residues. The V and J ends lost 4 bases and 2 bases respectively, with 12 bases between them.

This chain uses TRBV6-1 with TRBJ2-7; D uncertain. Trimming took off 1 base at V and 0 bases at J, with 10 bases between the two ends. The CDR3 contains 15 residues. CDR1 is MNHNS, CDR2 SASEGT, per germline. The CDR3 is CASSEVAASSYEQYF. The DNA of the CDR3 is TGTGCCAGCAGTGAAGTCGCAGCGAGCTCCTACGAGCAGTACTTC.

The chain has TRBV2 and TRBJ1-3; 8 bases align to TRBD1. This CDR3 contains 14 residues. V lost 6 bases and J lost 0; bases outside the gene matches: 1. The germline CDR1 and CDR2 sequences are SNHLY and FYNNEI. The CDR3 region has the DNA TGTGCCAGCAGGGGGACAGGCTCTGGAAACACCATATATTTT. This codes for CASRGTGSGNTIYF.

The chain is built from TRBV29-1 and TRBJ1-4; a possible D gene is TRBD1 (5 bases). Germline-derived CDR1 and CDR2 are SQVTM and ANQGSEA. V lost 7 bases and J lost 6, with 15 bases in between. CDR3 length: 13 residues. This CDR3 is CSAGGEVDEKLFF. DNA of the CDR3: TGCAGCGCCGGAGGGGAGGTGGATGAAAAACTGTTTTTT.

The chain combines TRBV28 with TRBJ2-7; TRBD1 aligns across 8 bases. V lost 4 bases and J lost 0; bases outside the gene matches: 2. Germline V gene data show CDR1 as MDHEN and CDR2 as SYDVKM. The length of the CDR3 is 14 residues. CDR3 bases: TGTGCCAGCAGTTCCAGGGGGCCCTCCTACGAGCAGTACTTC. Protein sequence: CASSSRGPSYEQYF.

The V call is TRBV19, the J call TRBJ2-3; D might be TRBD1 (5 bases). Per germline, CDR1 LNHDA and CDR2 SQIVND (reference sequence). The CDR3 is made up of 14 amino acids. The germline V and J ends were trimmed by 3 bases and 4 bases, with 11 bases remaining between them. DNA of the CDR3: TGTGCCAGTAGTATGAGTTGGGGCGCAGATACGCAGTATTTT. Residues: CASSMSWGADTQYF. Full variable domain (remainder filled in from reference TRBV19 and TRBJ2-3): DGGITQSPKYLFRKEGQNVTLSCEQNLNHDAMYWYRQDPGQGLRLIYYSQIVNDFQKGDIAEGYSVSREKKESFPLTVTSAQKNPTAFYLCASSMSWGADTQYFGPGTRLTVL.

The chain couples TRBV28 to TRBJ2-1; 8 nucleotides line up with TRBD2. The trim removed 3 bases at V and 0 bases at J, leaving 10 bases unmatched. The CDR3 sequence is 18 residues long. Germline loops: CDR1 MDHEN, CDR2 SYDVKM. The CDR3 nucleotides read TGTGCCAGCAGTTTCTCCTCCCAGCGGGAGAGCTCCTACAATGAGCAGTTCTTC. This encodes CASSFSSQRESSYNEQFF.

The gene calls are TRBV5-8 and TRBJ2-5; TRBD2 aligns across 10 bases. There are 15 residues in the CDR3. The trim removed 4 bases at V and 0 bases at J, leaving 3 bases unmatched. Germline CDR1 and CDR2: SGHTS and YDEGEE. The CDR3 bases are TGTGCCAGCAGCGGGACTAGCGCCGACCAAGAGACCCAGTACTTC. Translating gives CASSGTSADQETQYF.

V gene TRBV2 combines with J gene TRBJ2-1; D gene unclear. The germline V gene encodes CDR1 SNHLY and CDR2 FYNNEI. CDR3 length: 15 residues. Trimming left V 3 bases short and J 4 bases short, with 13 bases between. The CDR3, as DNA: TGTGCCAGCAGTGACGAAGTAGCTCGGTACAATGAGCAGTTCTTC. It encodes CASSDEVARYNEQFF. Together with reference TRBV2 and TRBJ2-1, the CDR3 gives the full variable domain: EPEVTQTPSHQVTQMGQEVILRCVPISNHLYFYWYRQILGQKVEFLVSFYNNEISEKSEIFDDQFSVERPDGSNFTLKIRSTKLEDSAMYFCASSDEVARYNEQFFGPGTRLTVL.

CDR3 sequence reads: CASSLGTGRNYEQYF. Written as DNA, the CDR3 is TGTGCCAGCAGCTTAGGTACCGGGAGGAACTACGAGCAGTACTTC. The V gene is TRBV7-2, the J gene TRBJ2-7; the match to TRBD2 covers 7 bases. The CDR3 totals 15 residues. V trimming: 1 base; J trimming: 3 bases; junction bases outside the gene matches: 6. The germline CDR1 and CDR2 sequences are SGHTA and FQGNSA.